The TCR beta chain under discussion was sequenced for a study of cytomegalovirus exposure and HLA in healthy donors (dated by TCRdb to 2015 to 2018). Context from the whole study: According to a later analysis, the 120 validation repertoires were produced on the same platform as the 600 to 850 repertoires of the first cohort. A separate validation cohort of approximately 130 different subjects was used in addition to the roughly 640-subject first cohort. To predict cytomegalovirus infection status, the study brought together high-throughput TCR immunosequencing, statistical association of individual TCRs with disease status, and machine learning. The study was designed to test whether signatures of past pathogen exposure could be identified by cataloging public T cell receptors.

At the junction V is shortened by 4 bases and J by 7 bases, with 7 bases in between. Including cysteine and phenylalanine, the CDR3 has 11 amino acids. This entry keeps only the CDR3 DNA: 33 bases, framed from base 1. The germline V gene gives CDR1 as ENHRY and CDR2 as SYGVKD. Donors formed part of the validation cohort, which comprised 120 subjects and was distinct from the first cohort of some 700 subjects. The library came from the immunoSEQ multiplex PCR assay. The study's own analysis went as follows. A statistical classification framework was developed to diagnose cytomegalovirus status using the catalog of TCR beta chain sequences. TCRdb's version of the immuneACCESS table is confined to in-frame rearrangements and falls short of the full clone set. An unresolved V gene accounts for under half of the shortfall where checked; the remainder is of unknown origin. The V and J calls and clone size come from that table; D and trimming were worked out from the DNA. For this sample the table gives 150,000 to 200,000 clones, of which about 83% were detected only once. The top ten hold around 1.6% of the sample.

Beyond this particular receptor, the publication reports: A total of 164 TCR beta chains were listed by the study as associated with cytomegalovirus. Three of the identified cytomegalovirus-associated TCR beta chains were confirmed in vitro to be specific for cytomegalovirus antigens. The validation cohort had no HLA typing available for a later analysis, so co-occurrence within that cohort was assessed over all 130 or so repertoires. In both the original and validation cohorts, the classifier was reported to diagnose cytomegalovirus status with high specificity and sensitivity. The authors suggested that the approach could potentially be generalized to other disease states and immunological phenotypes. In a later analysis, TCRs clustered in the first cohort were found to also tend to co-occur in the approximately 110 validation repertoires, with around 94% of cluster scores above 0. Across donors, most TCR sequences were observed very rarely, whereas some public TCRs were present in many individuals.

About this clone: The antigen this receptor binds is unknown. No per-base quality is available; no much larger clone lies one base away.

In this chain, TRBV10-3 is recombined with TRBJ1-1; possibly the D gene is TRBD1, per 6 matching bases. The sequence came from a woman younger than 35 in good health and CMV-seronegative. Sequenced input: PBMCs. This receptor has the CDR3 CAISAGHEAFF. The sequenced DNA is TGTGCCATCAGTGCGGGACATGAAGCTTTCTTT.